This TCR beta chain was sequenced in a study of human T cells and chemical hapten exposure. Described time point: patch test 1, 2 weeks after DPC sensitization. The treatment was: therapeutic diphenylcyclopropenone sensitization with weekly scalp DPC. V was clipped by 2 bases and J by 5 bases, with 13 bases between them. Looked up from germline, CDR1 is MDHEN and CDR2 is SYDVKM. This CDR3 contains 14 residues. In TCRdb, the RACE reads were re-called with MiXCR into one record per CDR3 protein. Among about 120,000 distinct CDR3 sequences listed, over 10% were seen once. The clonotype comes from a woman in her 50s with alopecia areata. Some clones in this sample may be carry-over from other donors' samples. The V call is TRBV28, the J call TRBJ2-7; D may match TRBD1 or TRBD2 (5 bases each). This specimen consisted of whole blood, obtained in connection with sensitization to the hapten diphenylcyclopropenone (DPC). CDR3: CASSLGGRDHEQYF. CDR3 in DNA: TGTGCCAGCAGTTTAGGAGGCAGGGACCACGAGCAGTACTTC.